A single sample is the source of the 30 T cell receptor beta chains below, sequenced in a study of chemoradiotherapy in HPV16-positive cancers. The method was immunoSEQ multiplex PCR; TCRdb's version includes in-frame clones alone and lacks a portion of them. The sample yields about 13,000 clones, under 85% seen once. The sample here was blood, taken from a patient who underwent chemoradiotherapy. These receptors were collected from a human donor with HPV-associated anogenital cancer.

This clone was observed a few times. This sequence joins TRBV14 and TRBJ2-2, with no clear D. Germline V gene data show CDR1 as SGHDN and CDR2 as FVKESK. V was cut by 0 bases and J by 3 bases, with 8 bases left in between. The CDR3 spans 15 residues. The CDR3 here is CASSQDHWDTGELFF. CDR3 coding DNA: TGTGCCAGCAGCCAAGATCACTGGGACACCGGGGAGCTGTTTTTT.

The chain joins TRBV5-1 to TRBJ2-7; no reliable D call. Between the trimmed V and J ends, which lost 3 bases and 10 bases, there was a span of 11 bases. The germline V gene has CDR1 SGHRS and CDR2 YFSETQ. The CDR3 runs to 11 residues. This CDR3 reads CASSSPGPQYV. In DNA form, the CDR3 reads TGCGCCAGCAGCTCGCCCGGTCCTCAGTACGTC.

Notes on this clone: A read error is likely, as this CDR3 ends without the conserved phenylalanine or tryptophan. No DNA is shown, since the ends of the CDR3 on it are uncertain; the CDR3 is the one TCRdb lists. CDR3 in amino acids: CSARELQGAGV. The V gene is TRBV20-1, the J gene TRBJ2-3; the DNA was not used to check the table's D call, TRBD1. CDR1 is DFQATT and CDR2 is SNEGSKA in the germline V gene (reference sequence). The CDR3 extends over 11 residues, inclusive of both ends.

V usage is TRBV6-5 and J usage is TRBJ2-5; D is possibly TRBD2 (6 bases). CDR3 length: 12 residues. V lost 5 bases and J lost 5, with 9 bases in between. Germline-derived CDR1 and CDR2 are MNHEY and SVGAGI. For the CDR3, the DNA is TGTGCCAGCAGTCGGGACTTTGAGACCCAGTACTTC. This gives the protein CASSRDFETQYF.

The V gene is TRBV5-5, the J gene TRBJ1-2; D possibly corresponds to TRBD1 (6 bases). The CDR3 is 12 residues long. Germline CDR1 is SGHKS and CDR2 is YYEKEE (reference sequence). Trimming left V 4 bases short and J 8 bases short, with 12 bases between. CDR3 in DNA: TGTGCCAGCAGCCGGACTCAGGGGGGCTACACCTTC. Residues: CASSRTQGGYTF.

Only one count was recorded for this clone. The chain links TRBV6-5 to TRBJ1-4, with D unclear. Germline-derived CDR1 and CDR2 are MNHEY and SVGAGI. V shed 9 bases and J shed 5 bases, with 13 bases lying between them. The CDR3 covers 13 residues. The CDR3 reads CASGPGENEKLFF. The CDR3 region has the DNA TGTGCCAGTGGGCCCGGCGAGAATGAAAAACTGTTTTTT.

The chain carries TRBV13 and TRBJ2-3; 11 bases line up with TRBD1. Trimming at V came to 7 bases and at J to 4 bases, leaving 7 bases not matched to a gene. The CDR3 is made up of 15 amino acids. Germline V CDR1 and CDR2: PRHDT, FYEKMQ (reference sequence). CDR3 coding DNA: TGTGCCAGCACCCCGCGGACAGGGGGCGCAGATACGCAGTATTTT. This gives the protein CASTPRTGGADTQYF.

The chain links TRBV7-3 to TRBJ1-2; D uncertain. V lost 2 bases, J lost 2 bases, and 6 bases lay in between. This CDR3 contains 13 residues. Germline assignment: CDR1 SGHTA and CDR2 FQGTGA. The CDR3, as DNA: TGTGCCAGCAGCTTAGAAGCCAACTATGGCTACACCTTC. Translated: CASSLEANYGYTF.

The chain has TRBV7-9 and TRBJ1-5, with TRBD1 as a possible D gene (6 bases). The CDR3 is 13 residues long. The germline CDR1 and CDR2 sequences are SEHNR and FQNEAQ (reference sequence). Trimming removed 5 bases at V and 3 bases at J, with 8 bases between. The CDR3 loop reads CASSGTLNQPQHF. The CDR3 nucleotides are TGTGCCAGCAGCGGGACACTCAATCAGCCCCAGCATTTT. Combining the CDR3 with reference TRBV7-9 and TRBJ1-5 gives the whole variable domain DTGVSQNPRHKITKRGQNVTFRCDPISEHNRLYWYRQTLGQGPEFLTYFQNEAQLEKSRLLSDRFSAERPKGSFSTLEIQRTEQGDSAMYLCASSGTLNQPQHFGDGTRLSIL.

The V call is TRBV9, the J call TRBJ2-5; 12 bases align to TRBD2. There are 16 residues in the CDR3. The V and J ends lost 3 bases and 5 bases, in that order; junction bases with no gene match: 8. Per germline, CDR1 SGDLS and CDR2 YYNGEE. Here the CDR3 DNA reads TGTGCCAGCAGCGCCGGGGGACTAGCGGGTACGGAGACCCAGTACTTC. As protein: CASSAGGLAGTETQYF.

This clone came up a few times. The chain uses TRBV2 and TRBJ2-5; 10 bases map to TRBD1. This CDR3 has 14 residues. CDR1 is SNHLY and CDR2 is FYNNEI in the germline V gene. V shed 5 bases and J 4 bases; nucleotides not matched to a gene: 4. In DNA form, the CDR3 reads TGTGCCAGCAGTCTTCGGACAGGGGGAGAGACCCAGTACTTC. This codes for CASSLRTGGETQYF. The entire variable domain, with the rest obtained from reference TRBV2 and TRBJ2-5, is as follows: EPEVTQTPSHQVTQMGQEVILRCVPISNHLYFYWYRQILGQKVEFLVSFYNNEISEKSEIFDDQFSVERPDGSNFTLKIRSTKLEDSAMYFCASSLRTGGETQYFGPGTRLLVL.

This chain links TRBV6-1 with TRBJ2-1, with D possibly being TRBD2 (6 bases). Germline assignment: CDR1 MNHNS and CDR2 SASEGT. Deletions cut 1 base from V and 4 bases from J, with 14 bases between. The CDR3 length is 16 residues. This chain's CDR3 is CASSEVPQGGYNEQFF. For the CDR3, the DNA is TGTGCCAGCAGTGAAGTACCCCAGGGAGGATACAATGAGCAGTTCTTC.

The chain has TRBV19 and TRBJ1-5, with a tentative D call TRBD1 (6 bases). The V gene lost 4 bases and the J gene lost 5 bases, with 12 bases spanning the gap. Germline V CDR1 and CDR2: LNHDA, SQIVND (reference sequence). The CDR3 has 14 amino acids. CDR3 nucleotides: TGTGCCAGTAGTAGGACCAACAGGGATCAGCCCCAGCATTTT. It codes for CASSRTNRDQPQHF.

This clone was counted once. CDR3 DNA sequence: TGTGCCAGCAGCTTACTAACAGGAGATACGCAGTATTTT. Translating it yields CASSLLTGDTQYF. This sequence joins TRBV11-3 and TRBJ2-3; possibly TRBD1 for D (5 bases). V was cut by 2 bases and J by 5 bases, with 8 bases left in between. This CDR3 is built from 13 residues. The V gene's germline CDR1 is SGHNT and CDR2 YENEEA.

This chain uses TRBV5-1 with TRBJ1-1, with D hard to call. The CDR3 is 14 amino acids. Germline V gives CDR1 SGHRS, CDR2 YFSETQ. V dropped 4 bases and J dropped 0 bases, with 10 bases sitting between them. CDR3 in amino acids: CASSKGDMNTEAFF. The CDR3 DNA sequence: TGCGCCAGCAGCAAGGGAGATATGAACACTGAAGCTTTCTTT. The variable domain in full, with the rest retrieved from reference TRBV5-1 and TRBJ1-1, is KAGVTQTPRYLIKTRGQQVTLSCSPISGHRSVSWYQQTPGQGLQFLFEYFSETQRNKGNFPGRFSGRQFSNSRSEMNVSTLELGDSALYLCASSKGDMNTEAFFGQGTRLTVV.

The V and J genes are TRBV11-2 and TRBJ1-6, with 8 bases aligning to TRBD1. Looked up from germline, CDR1 is SGHAT and CDR2 is FQNNGV. The CDR3 consists of 15 residues. V lost 5 bases to trimming and J lost 5 bases; unmatched junction nucleotides: 5. Here the CDR3 reads CASSAPTGDNSPLHF. In nucleotides, the CDR3 is TGTGCCAGCAGCGCCCCGACAGGGGATAATTCACCCCTCCACTTT.

The chain joins TRBV5-6 to TRBJ1-1; 8 nucleotides align to TRBD1. V shed 2 bases and J 1 base; nucleotides not matched to a gene: 4. This CDR3 is 15 amino acids long. CDR1 SGHDT and CDR2 YYEEEE come from the germline V gene. CDR3 sequence: CASSFLGTGNTEAFF. The CDR3 DNA is TGTGCCAGCAGCTTTCTTGGGACAGGGAACACTGAAGCTTTCTTT.

The V and J genes are TRBV15 and TRBJ1-3; TRBD1 matches at 9 bases. The CDR3 runs to 15 residues. Per germline, CDR1 LNHNV and CDR2 YYDKDF (reference sequence). Trimming took 5 bases from V and 2 from J; bases not matched to a gene: 4. CDR3 in amino acids: CATSLRTGAGNTIYF. CDR3 in DNA: TGTGCCACCAGCCTACGGACAGGGGCTGGAAACACCATATATTTT.

The chain carries TRBV19 and TRBJ2-2, with D perhaps matching TRBD2 (5 bases). V lost 7 bases and J lost 6, with 18 bases in between. The CDR3 has 15 residues. From germline, CDR1 is LNHDA and CDR2 SQIVND (reference sequence). This CDR3 is CASIGGVGVPGELFF. The CDR3 DNA sequence: TGTGCCAGTATCGGTGGCGTGGGAGTCCCCGGGGAGCTGTTTTTT.

V and J are TRBV7-2 and TRBJ1-1, with D perhaps TRBD1 (6 bases). V dropped 2 bases and J dropped 5 bases, with 15 bases sitting between them. CDR1 is SGHTA, CDR2 FQGNSA, per germline. This CDR3 has 15 amino acids. CDR3 sequence (DNA): TGTGCCAGCAGCTTAAGCGGACAGAGCTCGACTGAAGCTTTCTTT. Translation: CASSLSGQSSTEAFF. Drawing the rest from reference TRBV7-2 and TRBJ1-1, the complete variable domain is GAGVSQSPSNKVTEKGKDVELRCDPISGHTALYWYRQSLGQGLEFLIYFQGNSAPDKSGLPSDRFSAERTGGSVSTLTIQRTQQEDSAVYLCASSLSGQSSTEAFFGQGTRLTVV.

The chain has TRBV9 and TRBJ2-7; 9 nucleotides line up with TRBD1. CDR3 size: 13 residues. V trimming: 0 bases; J trimming: 7 bases; junction bases outside the gene matches: 2. CDR1 is SGDLS and CDR2 is YYNGEE in the germline V gene. This CDR3 is CASSVGDRAEQYF. CDR3 DNA: TGTGCCAGCAGCGTAGGGGACAGGGCAGAGCAGTACTTC.

The chain recombines TRBV29-1 with TRBJ2-3; 10 nucleotides match TRBD1. Germline assignment: CDR1 SQVTM and CDR2 ANQGSEA. With V trimmed by 6 bases and J by 4 bases, 13 bases remained unmatched. This CDR3 has 16 residues. CDR3 coding DNA: TGCAGCGTAACAAAGTATGGGACAGGGGCTCCAGATACGCAGTATTTT. As protein: CSVTKYGTGAPDTQYF.

CDR3 sequence (DNA): TGTGCCAGCAGCAAAGACAGGGGATCAGGTGGGGCCAACGTCCTGACTTTC. Residues: CASSKDRGSGGANVLTF. This chain links TRBV11-3 with TRBJ2-6, with TRBD1 matching 8 bases. The ends lost 5 bases at V and 3 bases at J; junction bases unmatched: 9. This CDR3 region has 17 residues. Germline V gene sequence: CDR1 SGHNT, CDR2 YENEEA.

The chain links TRBV6-1 to TRBJ1-4; D not certain. Germline-derived CDR1 and CDR2 are MNHNS and SASEGT. V gave up 7 bases and J gave up 8 bases, with 17 bases separating them. CDR3 size: 14 residues. CDR3 region: CASNNLPADEKLFF. CDR3 DNA sequence: TGTGCCAGCAATAACCTCCCCGCAGACGAAAAACTGTTTTTT.

This rearrangement joins TRBV5-1 to TRBJ2-6; the D gene could be TRBD1 or TRBD2 (5 bases each). Trimming left V 4 bases short and J 3 bases short, with 14 bases between. This CDR3 has 16 amino acids. CDR1 is SGHRS and CDR2 is YFSETQ in the germline V gene. CDR3 nucleotides: TGCGCCAGCAGCCGCGAAGGGACCTTTGGGGCCAACGTCCTGACTTTC. Translating it yields CASSREGTFGANVLTF.

This clone was recorded once. The V and J genes are TRBV2 and TRBJ1-1, with D unresolved. Germline values: CDR1 SNHLY, CDR2 FYNNEI. Trimming left V 1 base short and J 3 bases short, with 9 bases between. The CDR3 sequence is 14 residues long. The CDR3 region is CASSEDSVDTEAFF. The CDR3 bases are TGTGCCAGCAGTGAAGATTCCGTGGACACTGAAGCTTTCTTT.

This clone was seen a single time. DNA of the CDR3: TGTGCCAGCAGTGTAGGGTCTTGGGGCCCCCGCGAAGCTTTCTTT. Translated: CASSVGSWGPREAFF. The chain links TRBV6-1 to TRBJ1-1, with D possibly matching TRBD1 (5 bases). Germline assignment: CDR1 MNHNS and CDR2 SASEGT. The CDR3 runs to 15 residues. V was trimmed by 4 bases and J by 8 bases, leaving 20 bases between them.

This chain uses TRBV5-5 with TRBJ2-7; D possibly corresponds to TRBD1 (6 bases). The V end lost 4 bases, the J end lost 3 bases, and 20 bases lay between the germline ends. CDR1 is SGHKS, CDR2 YYEKEE, per germline (reference sequence). The CDR3 totals 16 residues. DNA for the CDR3: TGTGCCAGCAGCCAACTAGGGGGTACACAGGGCTACGAGCAGTACGTC. Residues: CASSQLGGTQGYEQYV.

This sequence joins TRBV19 and TRBJ1-5, with D possibly being TRBD1 (5 bases). There are 15 residues in the CDR3. V gave up 7 bases and J gave up 7 bases, with 20 bases separating them. Germline lookup yields CDR1 LNHDA and CDR2 SQIVND (reference sequence). The CDR3 is CASKVGLGVPQPQHF. The CDR3 coding sequence is TGTGCCAGTAAAGTCGGCCTAGGGGTCCCGCAGCCCCAGCATTTT.

The gene calls are TRBV5-1 and TRBJ1-1, with a weak D call TRBD1 (5 bases). The CDR3 is 17 amino acids. V was trimmed by 1 base and J by 1 base, leaving 17 bases between them. The germline gives CDR1 SGHRS, CDR2 YFSETQ. In DNA form, the CDR3 reads TGCGCCAGCAGCTTGTGGGGTTCGCAGGGTAGGAACACTGAAGCTTTCTTT. This gives the protein CASSLWGSQGRNTEAFF. The whole variable domain, remainder taken from reference TRBV5-1 and TRBJ1-1, is KAGVTQTPRYLIKTRGQQVTLSCSPISGHRSVSWYQQTPGQGLQFLFEYFSETQRNKGNFPGRFSGRQFSNSRSEMNVSTLELGDSALYLCASSLWGSQGRNTEAFFGQGTRLTVV.